Listed below are T cell receptor beta chains from one sample, sequenced in a study of blood T cell repertoires in COVID-19. The protocol was immunoSEQ multiplex PCR, while the TCRdb copy is restricted to in-frame clones and leaves out a portion. Here the sample spans 180,000 or so clones, around 80% being singletons. The sample taken for sequencing was PBMCs or T cells enriched from blood (not recorded which). The origin of the receptors is a man aged 50-60 years who had recovered from COVID-19. Each CDR3 is given with its conserved first and last residue. Each record gives: clone size, J gene, D gene, V gene, CDR3 DNA, CDR3 protein. The D gene is left open where the match is weak. Part of the rows lack a size; the others show once, few, many or a class for expanded clones.

clone size: NA
J gene: TRBJ1-5
D gene: TRBD1
V gene: TRBV19
CDR3 DNA: TGTGCCAGTAGCATGCCGGGACAGGGGGCGATTAGCAATCAGCCCCAGCATTTT
CDR3 protein: CASSMPGQGAISNQPQHF

clone size: NA
J gene: TRBJ2-7
D gene: TRBD2
V gene: TRBV5-1
CDR3 DNA: TGCGCCAGCAGCTTGACTAGCGGGACGTTCTACGAGCAGTACTTC
CDR3 protein: CASSLTSGTFYEQYF

clone size: NA
J gene: TRBJ1-2
D gene: NA
V gene: TRBV14
CDR3 DNA: TGTGCCAGCAGCCAAGATCGGACACCCTATGGCTACACCTTC
CDR3 protein: CASSQDRTPYGYTF

clone size: NA
J gene: TRBJ2-7
D gene: NA
V gene: TRBV18
CDR3 DNA: TGTGCCAGCTCACCGCCTCTACTCTCCTACGAGCAGTACTTC
CDR3 protein: CASSPPLLSYEQYF

clone size: NA
J gene: TRBJ2-7
D gene: NA
V gene: TRBV27
CDR3 DNA: TGTGCCAGCAGTCCCAGACAGCGCTCCTACGAGCAGTACTTC
CDR3 protein: CASSPRQRSYEQYF

clone size: NA
J gene: TRBJ1-1
D gene: NA
V gene: TRBV19
CDR3 DNA: TGTGCCAGTAGTCCTTCCGACAGGTGGGATACTGAAGCTTTCTTT
CDR3 protein: CASSPSDRWDTEAFF

clone size: once
J gene: TRBJ1-4
D gene: TRBD1
V gene: TRBV19
CDR3 DNA: TGTGCCAGTAGTACCCGGACAGGGGCAGCAACTAATGAAAAACTGTTTTTT
CDR3 protein: CASSTRTGAATNEKLFF

clone size: NA
J gene: TRBJ2-1
D gene: TRBD2
V gene: TRBV2
CDR3 DNA: TGTGCCAGCAGTGTTCCCCTACTAGCGTTGAGCTCCTACAATGAGCAGTTCTTC
CDR3 protein: CASSVPLLALSSYNEQFF

clone size: NA
J gene: TRBJ1-1
D gene: NA
V gene: TRBV12-3/TRBV12-4
CDR3 DNA: TGTGCCAGCAGTTTAAAGACAAGCACTGAAGCTTTCTTT
CDR3 protein: CASSLKTSTEAFF

clone size: NA
J gene: TRBJ2-2
D gene: TRBD2
V gene: TRBV30
CDR3 DNA: TGTGCCTGGACGGCGTGGGGGGGTATCACCGGGGAGCTGTTTTTT
CDR3 protein: CAWTAWGGITGELFF

clone size: NA
J gene: TRBJ1-5
D gene: TRBD1
V gene: TRBV4-2
CDR3 DNA: TGTGCCAGCAGCCAAGATTCGGACAGGGCGGATCAGCCCCAGCATTTT
CDR3 protein: CASSQDSDRADQPQHF

clone size: few
J gene: TRBJ1-5
D gene: NA
V gene: TRBV15
CDR3 DNA: TGTGCCACCAGCAGAGATCAGAATCAGCCCCAGCATTTT
CDR3 protein: CATSRDQNQPQHF

clone size: NA
J gene: TRBJ2-3
D gene: NA
V gene: TRBV2
CDR3 DNA: TGTGCCAGCAGTGTGGAGGGGGGGCCCACAGATACGCAGTATTTT
CDR3 protein: CASSVEGGPTDTQYF

clone size: NA
J gene: TRBJ1-1
D gene: NA
V gene: TRBV10-1
CDR3 DNA: TGCGCCAGCACCGAGGATTCGAACACTGAAGCTTTCTTT
CDR3 protein: CASTEDSNTEAFF

clone size: NA
J gene: TRBJ1-1
D gene: TRBD1
V gene: TRBV28
CDR3 DNA: TGTGCCAGCAGTTTCAACCGGGACAGGGGGCTAAGGGCTTTCTTT
CDR3 protein: CASSFNRDRGLRAFF

clone size: NA
J gene: TRBJ1-6
D gene: TRBD1
V gene: TRBV15
CDR3 DNA: TGTGCCACCAGCACTTTGACAGGGGGTTCACCCCTCCACTTT
CDR3 protein: CATSTLTGGSPLHF

clone size: NA
J gene: TRBJ1-3
D gene: TRBD1
V gene: TRBV7-3
CDR3 DNA: TGTGCCAGCAGCTCAAATCCGCCGGGACAGAGCTCTGGAAACACCATATATTTT
CDR3 protein: CASSSNPPGQSSGNTIYF

clone size: NA
J gene: TRBJ2-5
D gene: TRBD2
V gene: TRBV11-2
CDR3 DNA: TGTGCCAGCAGCTTAGATTGGATGCAGCGGGAGACCCAAGAGACCCAGTACTTC
CDR3 protein: CASSLDWMQRETQETQYF

clone size: NA
J gene: TRBJ1-5
D gene: NA
V gene: TRBV19
CDR3 DNA: TGTGCCAGTAGTGCCCAGGGCCATCAGCCCCAGCATTTT
CDR3 protein: CASSAQGHQPQHF

clone size: NA
J gene: TRBJ1-4
D gene: TRBD1
V gene: TRBV7-9
CDR3 DNA: TGTGCCAGCAGCTTCTACAGGGGGCAGGATGAAAAACTGTTTTTT
CDR3 protein: CASSFYRGQDEKLFF

clone size: NA
J gene: TRBJ1-1
D gene: NA
V gene: TRBV27
CDR3 DNA: TGTGCCAGCAGTCTCAAAAGCGGGTACACTGAAGCTTTCTTT
CDR3 protein: CASSLKSGYTEAFF

clone size: NA
J gene: TRBJ1-3
D gene: TRBD1
V gene: TRBV19
CDR3 DNA: TGTGCCAGTAGTATTCTCTCGACAGGGAGTTCTGGAAACACCATATATTTT
CDR3 protein: CASSILSTGSSGNTIYF

clone size: NA
J gene: TRBJ1-6
D gene: TRBD1
V gene: TRBV7-2
CDR3 DNA: TGTGCCAGCAGCCCCTTTGGACAGGATAGTTCACCCCTCCACTTT
CDR3 protein: CASSPFGQDSSPLHF

clone size: NA
J gene: TRBJ1-5
D gene: TRBD1
V gene: TRBV30
CDR3 DNA: TGTGCCTGGAGTGTACGGGGTGGAGGGGGCGGCAATCAGCCCCAGCATTTT
CDR3 protein: CAWSVRGGGGGNQPQHF

clone size: NA
J gene: TRBJ2-7
D gene: NA
V gene: TRBV5-1
CDR3 DNA: TGCGCCAGCAGCCCCCAGCCGGGACACAGCTACGAGCAGTACTTC
CDR3 protein: CASSPQPGHSYEQYF

clone size: NA
J gene: TRBJ2-2
D gene: NA
V gene: TRBV6-4
CDR3 DNA: TGTGCCAGCAGAAACGGGGCGAACACCGGGGAGCTGTTTTTT
CDR3 protein: CASRNGANTGELFF

clone size: NA
J gene: TRBJ2-7
D gene: TRBD1
V gene: TRBV4-1
CDR3 DNA: TGCGCCAGCAGCCAACCGGGACAGGGGTACGAGCAGTACTTC
CDR3 protein: CASSQPGQGYEQYF

clone size: NA
J gene: TRBJ2-2
D gene: TRBD1
V gene: TRBV6-4
CDR3 DNA: TGTGCCAGCAGTTGGACACAGGGGGCAAACGGGGAGCTGTTTTTT
CDR3 protein: CASSWTQGANGELFF

clone size: NA
J gene: TRBJ2-2
D gene: TRBD2
V gene: TRBV27
CDR3 DNA: TGTGCCAGCAGTCGAGGCGCGGGAGCGAACACCGGGGAGCTGTTTTTT
CDR3 protein: CASSRGAGANTGELFF

clone size: NA
J gene: TRBJ1-5
D gene: NA
V gene: TRBV15
CDR3 DNA: TGTGCCACCAGCAGAGATCCCGACCCACCGGGGCCCCAGCATTTT
CDR3 protein: CATSRDPDPPGPQHF

clone size: once
J gene: TRBJ2-7
D gene: NA
V gene: TRBV6-6
CDR3 DNA: TGTGCCAGCCGGGTTGACTACGAGCAGTACTTC
CDR3 protein: CASRVDYEQYF

clone size: NA
J gene: TRBJ1-4
D gene: TRBD1
V gene: TRBV10-3
CDR3 DNA: TGTGCCACAAGCCAAGTGGGACAGGATAATGAAAAACTGTTTTTT
CDR3 protein: CATSQVGQDNEKLFF

clone size: NA
J gene: TRBJ1-4
D gene: NA
V gene: TRBV19
CDR3 DNA: TGTGCCAGTTACTACGGGGAAAAACTGTTTTTT
CDR3 protein: CASYYGEKLFF

clone size: NA
J gene: TRBJ2-1
D gene: NA
V gene: TRBV19
CDR3 DNA: TGTGCCAGTAGTGGGGTCGGGATGTTAAACAATGAGCAGTTCTTC
CDR3 protein: CASSGVGMLNNEQFF

clone size: NA
J gene: TRBJ2-1
D gene: NA
V gene: TRBV5-1
CDR3 DNA: TGCGCCAGCAGCTTGGGTCCAGGGCTGACGAATGAGCAGTTCTTC
CDR3 protein: CASSLGPGLTNEQFF

clone size: NA
J gene: TRBJ1-6
D gene: TRBD1
V gene: TRBV5-1
CDR3 DNA: TGCGCCAGCAGCTTGGTCTGGGACAGGGAGAATTCACCCCTCCACTTT
CDR3 protein: CASSLVWDRENSPLHF

clone size: NA
J gene: TRBJ2-2
D gene: TRBD1
V gene: TRBV3-1/TRBV3-2
CDR3 DNA: TGTGCCAGCAGCCAAGGCCCAGGGGGCCGCACCGGGGAGCTGTTTTTT
CDR3 protein: CASSQGPGGRTGELFF

clone size: NA
J gene: TRBJ2-7
D gene: NA
V gene: TRBV10-3
CDR3 DNA: TGTGCCAACTGGACGGGAGACTACGAGCAGTACTTC
CDR3 protein: CANWTGDYEQYF

clone size: NA
J gene: TRBJ2-1
D gene: TRBD2
V gene: TRBV10-2
CDR3 DNA: TGCGCCAGCAGACTTTCCGGGACTAGGGGCGAGCAGTTCTTC
CDR3 protein: CASRLSGTRGEQFF

clone size: NA
J gene: TRBJ2-2
D gene: TRBD1
V gene: TRBV11-1
CDR3 DNA: TGTGCCAGCAGCACGAGGGGGCCACTGGGGACCGGGGAGCTGTTTTTT
CDR3 protein: CASSTRGPLGTGELFF

clone size: NA
J gene: TRBJ2-1
D gene: TRBD2
V gene: TRBV6-5
CDR3 DNA: TGTGCCAGCAGCGGGACTACCACCAATGAGCAGTTCTTC
CDR3 protein: CASSGTTTNEQFF

clone size: NA
J gene: TRBJ2-5
D gene: TRBD2
V gene: TRBV19
CDR3 DNA: TGTGCCAGTAGTACCCAGGGACTAGCGGGAGGAGGGGAGACCCAGTACTTC
CDR3 protein: CASSTQGLAGGGETQYF

clone size: NA
J gene: TRBJ1-1
D gene: NA
V gene: TRBV28
CDR3 DNA: TGTGCCAGCAAGTCAGGGGTAACTGAAGCTTTCTTT
CDR3 protein: CASKSGVTEAFF

clone size: once
J gene: TRBJ2-5
D gene: TRBD1
V gene: TRBV24-1
CDR3 DNA: TGTGCCACCAGTGATTCGTCAGGGGGCGAGACCCAGTACTTC
CDR3 protein: CATSDSSGGETQYF

clone size: once
J gene: TRBJ1-3
D gene: TRBD1
V gene: TRBV7-2
CDR3 DNA: TGTGCCAGCAGCAACGGACAGGGCGCTGGAAACACCATATATTTT
CDR3 protein: CASSNGQGAGNTIYF

clone size: NA
J gene: TRBJ1-4
D gene: TRBD1
V gene: TRBV10-3
CDR3 DNA: TGTGCCATCAACCCCGGGACAGGGAATGAAAAACTGTTTTTT
CDR3 protein: CAINPGTGNEKLFF